This paragraph covers one TCR beta chain sequence. A Seattle source enrolled patients during active infection and followed them longitudinally. Germline CDR1 WSHSY, CDR2 SAAADI. J gave up 0 bases and V 5 bases, and 3 bases lay outside the gene matches. The CDR3 consists of 15 residues. Original methodology: Amplified reference gene primers provided the basis for estimating nucleated cell counts. Produced via immunoSEQ multiplex PCR; TCRdb's table is partial and in-frame only. The V and J calls and the clone size are those of that table, but D and trimming were determined from the DNA. In the table there are about 410,000 clones, approximately 90% of which are singletons. The data were obtained in a study of blood T cell repertoires in COVID-19. At the level of the study: Material from acute and convalescent COVID-19 was sourced from the United States, Italy and Spain. Sources were T cells, B-cell-depleted T cells, or PBMCs; the material itself was cDNA or gDNA.

This TCR derives from a woman between 40 and 50 years old with COVID-19, enrolled during active disease. What was sequenced was peripheral blood. The V call is TRBV10-2, the J call TRBJ2-5; 10 bases line up with TRBD1. The CDR3 bases are TGCGCCAGCAGTTCGGGACAGGGGTACCAAGAGACCCAGTACTTC. Its translation: CASSSGQGYQETQYF.